The T cell receptor (beta chain) described here comes from a study of blood T cell repertoires in COVID-19. Study-wide background: Samples taken during acute and convalescent COVID-19 were collected in the United States, Italy and Spain.

Germline V gene lookup returns CDR1 GTSNPN and CDR2 SVGIG (reference sequence). V shed 3 bases, J shed 5 bases, and the junction held 10 bases outside the gene matches. The length of the CDR3 is 15 residues. Clinical history as reported by participants underpinned cohort assignment. Among Cohort 3 donors, those recovered had two negative PCRs, clearance, or symptom resolution. As processed by the authors: Amplifying reference gene primers gave estimates of nucleated cell counts. Clones were read by immunoSEQ multiplex PCR, and TCRdb kept only the in-frame ones, dropping some. V and J calls and clone size are those listed in that table; D and trimming were worked out from the DNA. Of about 400,000 clones in the sample, around nine tenths were seen once.

The receptor was isolated from a woman in her 30s who had recovered from COVID-19. The chain couples TRBV30 to TRBJ1-3; 7 nucleotides match TRBD1. The sequenced sample was PBMCs or T cells enriched from blood (not recorded which). The CDR3 region is CAWRFTGEVRNTIYF. Here the CDR3 DNA reads TGTGCCTGGAGATTTACAGGGGAAGTTCGAAACACCATATATTTT.